This entry describes one T cell receptor (beta chain). Its antigen is still unknown. Per-nucleotide qualities are absent, and no much larger clonotype sits a single base away. According to the study, the label for this sample's treatment or condition signals: roughly 11-day PBMC culture with coronavirus spike peptide pools or control peptides (ViraFEST assay). To expand antigen-specific T cells with peptide pools and then pick out the expanded clonotypes through TCR sequencing, the study relied on the ViraFEST assay. The positive SARS-CoV-2 PCR tests of the convalescent patients were dated from March to December 2020, before the Alpha, Beta and Delta variants emerged in the United States. Each well held some 2 million PBMCs cultured with approximately 9.1 ug/ml peptide pools in IMDM containing roughly 4.7% human AB serum and around 10 IU/ml IL-2. On days 3 and 7, half of the culture medium was replaced with fresh IL-2-containing medium. After 9 to 10 days of culture, CD4+ T cells were isolated by negative selection using the EasySep CD4+ T cell isolation kit. PBMCs were separated from whole blood using Ficoll-Paque Plus gradient centrifugation and then either used fresh or cryopreserved at -140C. In general, triplicate wells were set up for every culture condition.

Reading from cysteine to phenylalanine, the CDR3 counts 12 amino acids. Only CDR3 DNA remains: 36 bases, in frame from the first base. Trimming at the junction amounts to 2 bases on V and 5 bases on J, and the germline ends lie 7 bases apart. The germline V gene (reference sequence) specifies SEHNR as CDR1 and FQNEAQ as CDR2. The protocol used for the library was PCR. TCR sequencing of DNA from cultured CD4+ T cells used the Oncomine TCR Beta short-read assay at the Johns Hopkins FTIC core. Genomic DNA was extracted from the cultured CD4+ T cells with the QIAamp micro DNA kit. Oncomine TCR Beta libraries made from cultured CD4+ T cells were pooled using unique dual indexes and sequenced on an Illumina iSeq 100. Per the source publication's procedure: Non-productive sequences were removed, and CDR3s that did not start with C, did not end with F or W, or were shorter than 7 amino acids were discarded. The MANAFEST web application identified antigen-specific clonotypes by comparing peptide-stimulated wells against reference wells and other culture wells. To be called positive, a clone needed an FDR below 0.05, an odds ratio above 5, and a productive frequency above 0.1% in at least two of three replicate wells. Clonotypes that were significantly expanded in both SARS-CoV-2 spike wells and at least one common cold coronavirus spike condition were defined as cross-reactive. Using R version 3.6.1, CDR3 homology was evaluated through Levenshtein distances (stringdist) along with unrooted phylogenetic trees (ape). In TCRdb, the public reads were trimmed at Q25 with fastp and aligned with MiXCR, with productive beta chains retained. Each CDR3 protein gets just one entry, which takes the most common genes and DNA from the rows behind it. The V and J calls reflect TCRdb's pipeline rather than the authors' work. Here the sample has some 15,000 distinct CDR3 sequences; 65% to 80% occur a single time. Jointly, the top ten make up about 16% of the sample.

The sample is drawn from a study of vaccination and CD4 T cells after COVID-19 (dated by TCRdb to between 2021 and 2024). Context from the whole study: SARS-CoV-2 positivity had been established in the convalescent patients by nasal swab PCR, and mild disease was recorded in under ten of these patients and severe disease in one. The cultures were stimulated with overlapping spike peptide pools from SARS-CoV-2 and from the common cold coronaviruses HCoV-NL63, HCoV-OC43 and HCoV-229E. The convalescent cohort comprised six males and four females, including two Hispanic individuals, seven Caucasians, two Asians and one multiracial person. In control cultures, a CEFX viral epitope pool was used as positive control, an HIV-1 Nef peptide pool was used as negative control, or no peptide was added. Post-vaccine blood samples were obtained a median of about 72 days after the second vaccine dose, with a range of roughly 13 to 250 days. Post-COVID blood samples from convalescent patients were collected a median of roughly 100 days after diagnosis, with a range of roughly 30 to 170 days. Participants received two doses of either the Pfizer-BioNTech BNT162b2 vaccine (n=8) or the Moderna mRNA-1273 vaccine (n=2). The spike-specific CD4+ TCR repertoire was compared before and after mRNA vaccination in 10 COVID-19 convalescent patients and several infection-naive healthy vaccine recipients.

General findings and caveats noted by the study authors: In convalescent patients, a median approximately 86% of post-vaccine SARS-CoV-2-reactive clones were detected only after vaccination, and vaccine-specific priming was suggested by this finding. Of the vaccine-specific clones found in convalescent patients, nearly all (304 of 307) were mono-reactive for SARS-CoV-2 spike instead of being cross-reactive with common cold coronaviruses. Relatively few convalescent patients were included in the study, and early timepoints after natural infection were not analyzed. The median count of SARS-CoV-2-reactive clonotypes went up from around 20 after infection to approximately 40 after vaccination, although the change was not significant.

The chain is encoded by TRBV7-9 joined to TRBJ2-7, with the D gene call left open. This clonotype was sampled from a human donor who had recovered from COVID-19. Sequencing was performed on CD4+ T cells from blood, cultured in vitro. For the CDR3, the sequence is CASSLNTDEQYF. The sequenced DNA: TGTGCCAGCAGCTTAAACACAGACGAGCAGTACTTC.